This entry lists 31 T cell receptor beta chains sequenced from one sample in a study of cytomegalovirus exposure and HLA in healthy donors. The PCR made use of 60 Vbeta and 13 Jbeta primers. Profiling relied on immunoSEQ multiplex PCR, and the TCRdb table lists in-frame clones only, not all of them. The sample has about 180,000 clones; around 79% are singletons. The sample taken for sequencing was PBMCs. These TCRs come from a woman aged 40-49 years in good health and CMV-seronegative.

The sample holds one count of this clone. This rearrangement joins TRBV19 to TRBJ2-7; D may be TRBD2 (5 bases). The V end lost 2 bases, the J end lost 6 bases, and 8 bases lay between the germline ends. The germline gives CDR1 LNHDA, CDR2 SQIVND (reference sequence). This CDR3 is 12 amino acids long. CDR3 DNA sequence: TGTGCCAGTAGTATATACGAGGGCGAGCAGTACTTC. It encodes CASSIYEGEQYF.

This clone was seen just once. As DNA, the CDR3 is TGTGCCAGCAGCTTAGAATGGGCAGGGGGCTACGAGCAGTACTTC. Translated: CASSLEWAGGYEQYF. This chain connects TRBV7-2 to TRBJ2-7; TRBD1 agrees at 7 bases. J gave up 3 bases and V 1 base, and 6 bases lay outside the gene matches. The CDR3 is 15 residues long. From germline, CDR1 is SGHTA and CDR2 FQGNSA.

The V gene is TRBV29-1, the J gene TRBJ1-6; 8 nucleotides match TRBD1. V lost 7 bases and J lost 7; bases outside the gene matches: 9. The germline gives CDR1 SQVTM, CDR2 ANQGSEA. This CDR3 has 14 amino acids. The DNA of the CDR3 is TGCAGCGCCCAATTAGGGACAGGCAATTCACCCCTCCACTTT. It codes for CSAQLGTGNSPLHF.

The chain carries TRBV30 and TRBJ2-2; D is unresolved. The CDR3 is 11 amino acids. V was clipped by 5 bases and J by 1 base, with 2 bases between them. CDR1 GTSNPN and CDR2 SVGIG come from the germline V gene (reference sequence). The chain's CDR3 is CAWQNTGELFF. The CDR3 nucleotides read TGTGCCTGGCAGAACACCGGGGAGCTGTTTTTT.

About this clone itself: Other DNA sequences from this sample encode an identical CDR3 as well. The chain employs TRBV9 and TRBJ2-7; maybe TRBD1 (5 bases). V was shortened by 4 bases and J by 3 bases, with 5 bases between the two germline ends. The length of the CDR3 is 11 residues. Germline CDR1 is SGDLS and CDR2 is YYNGEE. This CDR3 is CASSRGYEQYF. In nucleotides, the CDR3 is TGTGCCAGCAGCAGGGGCTACGAGCAGTACTTC.

This clone appeared once. The chain employs TRBV6-1 and TRBJ2-5; perhaps TRBD2 as D (6 bases). V was clipped by 7 bases and J by 2 bases, with 17 bases between them. The CDR3 is made up of 15 amino acids. Looked up from germline, CDR1 is MNHNS and CDR2 is SASEGT. CDR3 sequence: CASTTALGGQETQYF. The CDR3 nucleotides read TGTGCCAGCACTACCGCCCTCGGGGGACAAGAGACCCAGTACTTC.

The chain has TRBV7-3 and TRBJ1-1; D call uncertain. From germline, CDR1 is SGHTA and CDR2 FQGTGA. Between the trimmed V and J ends, which lost 4 bases and 6 bases, there was a span of 21 bases. CDR3 length equals 16 residues. CDR3 region: CASSSEGEGPRPEAFF. Here the CDR3 DNA reads TGTGCCAGCAGCTCCGAGGGTGAGGGTCCGAGGCCTGAAGCTTTCTTT.

The J gene is TRBJ1-4, the V gene TRBV11-3, with 7 positions matching TRBD1. This CDR3 has 12 residues. V shed 5 bases and J 9 bases; nucleotides not matched to a gene: 3. Germline V gene data show CDR1 as SGHNT and CDR2 as YENEEA. CDR3: CASSRRGQKLFF. In DNA, the CDR3 is TGTGCCAGCAGCCGTAGGGGGCAAAAACTGTTTTTT. The whole variable domain, filled in from reference TRBV11-3 and TRBJ1-4, reads EAGVVQSPRYKIIEKKQPVAFWCNPISGHNTLYWYLQNLGQGPELLIRYENEEAVDDSQLPKDRFSAERLKGVDSTLKIQPAELGDSAVYLCASSRRGQKLFFGSGTQLSVL.

This chain links TRBV7-3 with TRBJ2-2; no firm D call. The V end lost 5 bases, the J end lost 6 bases, and 13 bases lay between the germline ends. In germline, CDR1 is SGHTA, CDR2 FQGTGA. The CDR3 sequence is 14 residues long. The CDR3 region has the DNA TGTGCCAGCAGCCTCGCCAGCGCCTCCGGGGAGCTGTTTTTT. Translating gives CASSLASASGELFF.

The genes are TRBV19 and TRBJ2-7, with D unresolved. Trimming removed 2 bases from V and 3 bases from J, with 8 bases in between. From germline, CDR1 is LNHDA and CDR2 SQIVND (reference sequence). The CDR3 covers 13 residues. The CDR3 coding sequence is TGTGCCAGTAGTATACGTCTAGACTACGAGCAGTACTTC. Residues: CASSIRLDYEQYF.

The rearrangement joins TRBV6-1 to TRBJ1-2; TRBD1 matches 11 bases. CDR1 is MNHNS and CDR2 is SASEGT in the germline V gene. The V gene end was trimmed by 4 bases and the J gene end by 4 bases; junction bases not matched to a gene: 5. The CDR3 has 15 residues. The CDR3 loop reads CASSGTGQGVYGYTF. DNA for the CDR3: TGTGCCAGCAGTGGAACGGGACAGGGGGTCTATGGCTACACCTTC.

This sequence joins TRBV7-9 and TRBJ1-1, with TRBD1 matching 7 bases. Germline loops: CDR1 SEHNR, CDR2 FQNEAQ (reference sequence). V lost 1 base to trimming and J lost 3 bases; unmatched junction nucleotides: 2. CDR3 size: 14 residues. CDR3 residues: CASSLEGADTEAFF. CDR3 DNA sequence: TGTGCCAGCAGCTTAGAGGGGGCGGACACTGAAGCTTTCTTT.

The genes are TRBV7-2 and TRBJ2-2, with D perhaps matching TRBD1 (6 bases). Germline V gives CDR1 SGHTA, CDR2 FQGNSA. There are 15 residues in the CDR3. Trimming removed 5 bases at V and 6 bases at J, with 16 bases between. The CDR3 DNA reads as TGTGCCAGCAGCCCAACCGCCAGGGGTGCCGGGGAGCTGTTTTTT. This encodes CASSPTARGAGELFF. The entire variable domain, with the rest obtained from reference TRBV7-2 and TRBJ2-2, is as follows: GAGVSQSPSNKVTEKGKDVELRCDPISGHTALYWYRQSLGQGLEFLIYFQGNSAPDKSGLPSDRFSAERTGGSVSTLTIQRTQQEDSAVYLCASSPTARGAGELFFGEGSRLTVL.

The chain links TRBV2 to TRBJ2-2, with 7 positions matching TRBD2. This CDR3 spans 14 amino acids. V gave up 4 bases and J gave up 6 bases; unmatched junction bases: 5. From germline, CDR1 is SNHLY and CDR2 FYNNEI. CDR3 sequence reads: CASSGGGSAGELFF. In DNA, the CDR3 is TGTGCCAGCAGTGGGGGAGGGTCGGCCGGGGAGCTGTTTTTT.

CDR3 nucleotides: TGCGCCAGCAACTTCAGTCAGGGGGACGGCTACACCTTC. Amino acids: CASNFSQGDGYTF. V is TRBV5-1 and J is TRBJ1-2; TRBD1 matches at 7 bases. Trimming removed 6 bases from V and 8 bases from J; junction bases left unmatched: 10. The CDR3 is made up of 13 amino acids. Germline assignment: CDR1 SGHRS and CDR2 YFSETQ.

V is TRBV19 and J is TRBJ2-7; 8 bases align to TRBD1. CDR1 is LNHDA and CDR2 is SQIVND in the germline V gene (reference sequence). The junction had 6 bases not matched to a gene; V was cut back by 3 bases and J by 5 bases. This CDR3 has 14 amino acids. The CDR3 DNA reads as TGTGCCAGTAGTATCCGGACAGGGACGAACGAGCAGTACTTC. Encoded protein: CASSIRTGTNEQYF.

The chain has TRBV28 and TRBJ2-1; TRBD2 aligns across 10 bases. The CDR3 has 17 residues. The trim removed 6 bases at V and 8 bases at J, leaving 16 bases unmatched. Looked up from germline, CDR1 is MDHEN and CDR2 is SYDVKM. CDR3 nucleotides: TGTGCCAGCAGCCATTTGACTAGCGGGCGGAGTATGTATGAGCAGTTCTTC. It yields the protein CASSHLTSGRSMYEQFF.

V usage is TRBV4-1 and J usage is TRBJ2-3; TRBD2 agrees at 15 bases. The CDR3 consists of 19 residues. CDR1 and CDR2 from the germline V gene are MGHRA and YSYEKL. Unmatched junction bases numbered 11, after V lost 2 bases and J lost 5 bases. CDR3 in amino acids: CASSQQIGGLAGGGDTQYF. The CDR3 nucleotides read TGCGCCAGCAGCCAACAAATCGGGGGACTAGCGGGAGGAGGAGATACGCAGTATTTT.

This clone appeared once. The V gene is TRBV10-3, the J gene TRBJ2-2; no definite D call. This CDR3 spans 14 amino acids. The germline gives CDR1 ENHRY, CDR2 SYGVKD. Between the trimmed V and J ends, which lost 5 bases and 0 bases, there was a span of 7 bases. As DNA, the CDR3 is TGTGCCATCAGTACTGAAACGAACACCGGGGAGCTGTTTTTT. Translating gives CAISTETNTGELFF.

The chain carries TRBV7-9 and TRBJ1-5; 7 nucleotides align to TRBD1. J gave up 4 bases and V 6 bases, and 3 bases lay outside the gene matches. The CDR3 has 13 residues. The germline V gene has CDR1 SEHNR and CDR2 FQNEAQ (reference sequence). The CDR3 here is CASRRDSNQPQHF. The CDR3 bases are TGTGCCAGCAGAAGGGACAGTAATCAGCCCCAGCATTTT.

The chain employs TRBV6-5 and TRBJ2-1; D is ambiguous. The CDR3 length is 11 residues. Trimming stripped 9 bases from V and 5 bases from J, with 8 bases between. The germline V gene encodes CDR1 MNHEY and CDR2 SVGAGI. In DNA, the CDR3 is TGTGCCAGAGAGGAGCACAATGAGCAGTTCTTC. It is translated as CAREEHNEQFF.

This chain links TRBV10-3 with TRBJ1-1; possibly TRBD1 for D (5 bases). Trimming cost V 7 bases and J 3 bases, with 12 bases left between them. Germline CDR1 and CDR2: ENHRY and SYGVKD. The CDR3 loop spans 13 amino acids. DNA for the CDR3: TGTGCCATCACCTTGACAGTTGACACTGAAGCTTTCTTT. Amino acid sequence: CAITLTVDTEAFF.

J is TRBJ2-7 and V is TRBV28; TRBD1 matches at 7 bases. This CDR3 has 19 residues. Trimming removed 5 bases from V and 4 bases from J; junction bases left unmatched: 23. Germline-derived CDR1 and CDR2 are MDHEN and SYDVKM. CDR3 coding DNA: TGTGCCAGCAGTCCATCAGCGACAGGGAGACCTGCCTTCGGGTACGAGCAGTACTTC. This gives the protein CASSPSATGRPAFGYEQYF.

The rearrangement joins TRBV7-2 to TRBJ2-1, with 8 bases aligning to TRBD2. Germline CDR1 reads SGHTA; CDR2 reads FQGNSA. J was trimmed by 10 bases and V by 3 bases; bases with no gene match: 5. There are 13 residues in the CDR3. DNA for the CDR3: TGTGCCAGCAGCTTCGGACTAGCCCGCGAGCAGTTCTTC. Translated, it gives CASSFGLAREQFF.

The chain combines TRBV10-3 with TRBJ2-7; possibly TRBD1 for D (6 bases). Germline CDR1 is ENHRY and CDR2 is SYGVKD. The CDR3 loop spans 14 amino acids. Trimming took off 6 bases at V and 2 bases at J, with 14 bases between the two ends. The CDR3 protein is CAIRDSSNPYEQYF. For the CDR3, the DNA is TGTGCCATCAGGGACAGTTCCAACCCCTACGAGCAGTACTTC.

V and J are TRBV9 and TRBJ1-2; unclear D gene. V was clipped by 3 bases and J by 4 bases, with 10 bases between them. The CDR3 covers 13 residues. Germline V gives CDR1 SGDLS, CDR2 YYNGEE. The CDR3 protein is CASSGKLPYGYTF. CDR3 nucleotide sequence: TGTGCCAGCAGCGGCAAGCTTCCCTATGGCTACACCTTC.

As to this clone: This sample includes further DNA sequences coding for the same CDR3. The V gene is TRBV27, the J gene TRBJ1-5, with D hard to call. From germline, CDR1 is MNHEY and CDR2 SMNVEV (reference sequence). Trimming cost V 5 bases and J 6 bases, with 8 bases left between them. This CDR3 comprises 12 residues. The CDR3 bases are TGTGCCAGCAGTCCGACGGGTCAGCCCCAGCATTTT. Its translation is CASSPTGQPQHF.

V is TRBV18 and J is TRBJ2-7, with 9 bases that match TRBD2. V shed 5 bases and J 1 base; nucleotides not matched to a gene: 9. There are 16 residues in the CDR3. Germline CDR1 and CDR2: KGHSH and LQKENI. The CDR3 coding sequence is TGTGCCAGCTCAGGGCAAAGGACTAGCGCTTCCTACGAGCAGTACTTC. This translates into CASSGQRTSASYEQYF. The complete variable domain, with remaining parts taken from reference TRBV18 and TRBJ2-7, reads NAGVMQNPRHLVRRRGQEARLRCSPMKGHSHVYWYRQLPEEGLKFMVYLQKENIIDESGMPKERFSAEFPKEGPSILRIQQVVRGDSAAYFCASSGQRTSASYEQYFGPGTRLTVT.

V and J are TRBV7-8 and TRBJ2-7; a possible D gene is TRBD2 (5 bases). The CDR3 consists of 17 residues. Germline V gene lookup returns CDR1 SGHVS and CDR2 FQNEAQ. The V gene lost 5 bases and the J gene lost 0 bases, with 20 bases spanning the gap. The CDR3 reads CASSLESGGSSSYEQYF. Written as DNA, the CDR3 is TGTGCCAGCAGCCTAGAAAGCGGCGGGTCTAGCTCCTACGAGCAGTACTTC.

This clone was counted a single time. This rearrangement joins TRBV4-2 to TRBJ2-7; 8 bases fit TRBD1. Trimming at V came to 2 bases and at J to 6 bases, leaving 15 bases not matched to a gene. This CDR3 has 17 residues. Germline CDR1 reads LGHNA; CDR2 reads YNFKEQ. The CDR3 DNA reads TGTGCCAGCAGCCAACCAACCCCGGACAGGGTGAGTGGCGAGCAGTACTTC. It is translated as CASSQPTPDRVSGEQYF.

The chain carries TRBV25-1 and TRBJ1-4; the D gene is possibly TRBD1 (5 bases). The CDR3 covers 15 residues. CDR1 MGHDK and CDR2 SYGVNS come from the germline V gene. Trimming cost V 8 bases and J 0 bases, with 13 bases left between them. The CDR3 DNA is TGTGCCAGCGGGGCTCGGGCCGCAACTAATGAAAAACTGTTTTTT. Protein product: CASGARAATNEKLFF.